This record concerns one T cell receptor beta chain sequence. This record comes from a study of blood T cell repertoires in COVID-19. Background on the study: The study drew acute and convalescent COVID-19 samples from the United States, Italy and Spain.

Recruitment covered roughly 24 US areas and drew participants whose ages spanned roughly 18 to 100 years. Participant reports of clinical history set cohort assignment. In the authors' methods: Quantification of nucleated cells was approximated via reference gene primer amplification. Data came from immunoSEQ multiplex PCR; TCRdb stores just in-frame clones and leaves some out. For V, J and clone size, that table is used; D and trimming come from the DNA. Counted here are about half a million clones, less than 90% occurring once; the ten biggest clones make up around 7.9%. This sequence originates from a woman aged 55-69 years who had recovered from COVID-19. Sequencing used PBMCs or T cells enriched from blood (not recorded which).

In nucleotides, the CDR3 is TGCGCCAGCAGCTTGTATGGTCGAGGAGACACTGAAGCTTTCTTT. Protein product: CASSLYGRGDTEAFF. The rearrangement uses TRBV5-1 and TRBJ1-1; D not resolved. The germline V and J ends were trimmed by 1 base and 3 bases, with 13 bases remaining between them. The germline V gene encodes CDR1 SGHRS and CDR2 YFSETQ. This CDR3 is 15 amino acids long.